These T cell receptor beta chains were read from a single sample in a study of Graves' ophthalmopathy and Graves' hyperthyroidism. TCRdb itself ran the multiplex PCR reads through MiXCR, one entry per CDR3 protein. Of hundreds of thousands of distinct CDR3 sequences listed, over 40% were seen once; the top ten hold 2.5% to 3.5%. Input material: peripheral blood. Receptor source: an adult man with Graves' ophthalmopathy. CDR3s include the opening cysteine and the closing phenylalanine or tryptophan. Each record gives: clone size, D gene, J gene, V gene, CDR3 protein, CDR3 DNA. A D gene is named only where the DNA matches it firmly. Clone size, where shown, is once, few, many, or a class for clones that have expanded.

. | . | TRBJ2-2 | TRBV7-6 | CASSSTQGLAGELFF | TGTGCCAGCAGCTCAACACAGGGTCTAGCCGGGGAGCTGTTTTTT
. | . | TRBJ2-1 | TRBV29-1 | CSLGTHGGEQFF | TGCAGCTTGGGGACCCACGGCGGGGAGCAGTTCTTC
many | TRBD1 | TRBJ1-2 | TRBV25-1 | CASSVAGTGPYTF | TGTGCCAGCAGTGTAGCCGGGACAGGGCCCTACACCTTC
many | . | TRBJ1-2 | TRBV29-1 | CSVAPRGGYGYTF | TGCAGCGTTGCTCCCAGGGGAGGGTATGGCTACACCTTC
. | TRBD2 | TRBJ2-3 | TRBV7-2 | CASSPRVPRENLDTQYF | TGTGCCAGCAGCCCCCGAGTACCGCGGGAGAATTTAGATACGCAGTATTTT
many | . | TRBJ1-5 | TRBV19 | CASSPEDPYEKPQHF | TGTGCCAGTAGTCCCGAGGACCCTTATGAAAAGCCCCAGCATTTT
. | TRBD1 | TRBJ2-2 | TRBV13 | CASSRQGIFSGELFF | TGTGCCAGCAGCCGACAGGGAATTTTCTCCGGGGAGCTGTTTTTT
few | . | TRBJ1-1 | TRBV20-1 | CSARQGGYVTEAFF | TGCAGTGCTAGACAGGGAGGGTATGTCACTGAAGCTTTCTTT
. | . | TRBJ1-6 | TRBV27 | CASSLFTGYNSPLHF | TGTGCCAGCAGTTTATTCACCGGCTATAATTCACCCCTCCACTTT
many | TRBD1 | TRBJ1-2 | TRBV12-3/TRBV12-4 | CASSTDRRSGYTF | TGTGCCAGCAGTACGGACAGGCGGAGTGGCTACACCTTC
. | . | TRBJ2-2 | TRBV7-9 | CASRYGGNTGELFF | TGTGCCAGCAGGTACGGGGGGAACACCGGGGAGCTGTTTTTT
. | . | TRBJ2-2 | TRBV10-3 | CASTRSSNTGELFF | TGTGCCAGCACTCGGTCTTCGAACACCGGGGAGCTGTTTTTT
many | . | TRBJ1-1 | TRBV9 | CASSALTGDTEAFF | TGTGCCAGCAGCGCACTCACAGGAGACACTGAAGCTTTCTTT
. | . | TRBJ2-7 | TRBV4-1 | CASSQVGNYEQYF | TGCGCCAGCAGCCAAGTCGGGAACTACGAGCAGTACTTC
. | . | TRBJ1-1 | TRBV4-3 | CASSQGTPPGTEAFF | TGCGCCAGCAGCCAGGGGACACCTCCGGGGACTGAAGCTTTCTTT
many | . | TRBJ1-5 | TRBV19 | CASSISPQGYNQPQHF | TGTGCCAGTAGTATCAGTCCCCAGGGCTACAATCAGCCCCAGCATTTT
once | TRBD2 | TRBJ2-1 | TRBV9 | CASSVGLAGGGNEQFF | TGTGCCAGCAGCGTAGGACTAGCGGGGGGCGGGAATGAGCAGTTCTTC
. | . | TRBJ1-5 | TRBV10-3 | CATGGIGQPQHF | TGTGCCACGGGTGGGATTGGTCAGCCCCAGCATTTT
. | . | TRBJ1-1 | TRBV9 | CASSQGRYDTEAFF | TGTGCCAGCAGCCAAGGCAGGTACGACACTGAAGCTTTCTTT
. | . | TRBJ2-7 | TRBV12-3/TRBV12-4 | CASSFDRPVYEQYF | TGTGCCAGCAGTTTCGACAGGCCCGTCTACGAGCAGTACTTC
many | . | TRBJ1-5 | TRBV19 | CASSNWGRLHQPQHF | TGTGCCAGTAGTAACTGGGGAAGGCTTCATCAGCCCCAGCATTTT
. | . | TRBJ2-3 | TRBV20-1 | CSAGVFDTQYF | TGCAGTGCTGGGGTATTTGATACGCAGTATTTT
many | . | TRBJ1-1 | TRBV12-3/TRBV12-4 | CASSLAVVREAFF | TGTGCCAGCAGTTTAGCAGTCGTCCGTGAAGCTTTCTTT
few | . | TRBJ2-7 | TRBV12-3/TRBV12-4 | CASSPGLDYEQYF | TGTGCCAGCAGCCCCGGGCTCGACTACGAGCAGTACTTC
many | . | TRBJ2-5 | TRBV7-7 | CASSLGDTKETQYF | TGTGCTAGCAGCTTAGGGGACACGAAAGAGACCCAGTACTTC
. | TRBD1 | TRBJ1-1 | TRBV5-1 | CAISESTGGYEASF | TGCGCCATCAGTGAGTCGACAGGGGGCTATGAAGCTTCCTTT
once | . | TRBJ2-6 | TRBV5-1 | CASSQAGAGANVLTF | TGCGCCAGCAGCCAGGCGGGGGCGGGGGCCAACGTCCTGACTTTC
. | . | TRBJ1-6 | TRBV9 | CASSVGREGNSPLHF | TGTGCCAGCAGCGTAGGCAGGGAGGGCAATTCACCCCTCCACTTT
. | . | TRBJ1-4 | TRBV11-2 | CASSLATEATNEKLFF | TGTGCCAGCAGCTTGGCGACGGAAGCAACTAATGAAAAACTGTTTTTT
few | TRBD1 | TRBJ2-7 | TRBV4-3 | CASSQAVTGGYEQYF | TGCGCCAGCAGCCAAGCAGTGACAGGGGGCTACGAGCAGTACTTC
. | TRBD1 | TRBJ2-7 | TRBV7-9 | CASSSTGTGVEQYF | TGTGCCAGCAGCTCAACCGGGACAGGGGTCGAGCAGTACTTC
many | . | TRBJ2-7 | TRBV11-2 | CASRNGFYEQYF | TGTGCCAGCAGAAACGGGTTCTACGAGCAGTACTTC
once | . | TRBJ1-5 | TRBV20-1 | CSARVQVSNQPQHF | TGCAGTGCTAGAGTACAGGTTAGCAATCAGCCCCAGCATTTT
few | TRBD2 | TRBJ2-5 | TRBV10-3 | CASSDPSGQETQYF | TGTGCCAGCAGTGATCCTAGCGGGCAAGAGACCCAGTACTTC
few | TRBD1 | TRBJ1-4 | TRBV7-2 | CASSLGTGFFNEKLFF | TGTGCCAGCAGCTTGGGGACAGGTTTCTTTAATGAAAAACTGTTTTTT
. | TRBD1 | TRBJ2-2 | TRBV25-1 | CASSRRLDRALGRELFF | TGTGCCAGCAGCCGACGACTGGACAGGGCTTTGGGGAGGGAGCTGTTTTTT
many | . | TRBJ1-6 | TRBV7-8 | CASSSRRTPYNSPLHF | TGTGCCAGCAGCTCCCGGAGGACTCCATATAATTCACCCCTCCACTTT
. | . | TRBJ1-5 | TRBV20-1 | CSYAISPWDGEQPQHF | TGCAGTTATGCCATTTCGCCATGGGACGGGGAGCAGCCCCAGCATTTT
few | . | TRBJ1-1 | TRBV10-3 | CASSNTVKHTEAFF | TGTGCCAGCAGTAATACAGTGAAGCATACTGAAGCTTTCTTT
. | . | TRBJ2-7 | TRBV7-9 | CASTLGGERSYEQYF | TGTGCCAGCACCTTGGGAGGAGAACGCTCCTACGAGCAGTACTTC
once | TRBD2 | TRBJ2-7 | TRBV11-2 | CASSYGTSLYEQYF | TGTGCCAGCAGCTACGGGACTAGCCTCTACGAGCAGTACTTC